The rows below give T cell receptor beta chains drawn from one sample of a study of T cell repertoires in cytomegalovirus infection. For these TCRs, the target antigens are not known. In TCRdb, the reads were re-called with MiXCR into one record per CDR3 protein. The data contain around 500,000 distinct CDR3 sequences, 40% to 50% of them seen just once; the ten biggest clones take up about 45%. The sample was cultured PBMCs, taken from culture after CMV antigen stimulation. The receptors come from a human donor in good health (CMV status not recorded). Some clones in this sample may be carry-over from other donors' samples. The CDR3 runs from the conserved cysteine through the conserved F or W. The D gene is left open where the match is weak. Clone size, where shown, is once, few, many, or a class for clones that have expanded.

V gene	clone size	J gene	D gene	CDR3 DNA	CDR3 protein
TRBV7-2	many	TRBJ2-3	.	TGTGCCAGCAGCTTAGCGGGGGGTGTGTATACGCAGTATTTT	CASSLAGGVYTQYF
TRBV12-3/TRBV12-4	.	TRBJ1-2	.	TGTGCCAGCAGGGGAGAACAGCGATACCCCTATGGCTACACCTTC	CASRGEQRYPYGYTF
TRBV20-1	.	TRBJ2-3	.	TGCAGTGCCCCGAACAGGGGAGGACCAGACACAGATACGCAGTATTTT	CSAPNRGGPDTDTQYF
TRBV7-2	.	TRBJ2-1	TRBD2	TGTGCCAGCAGAAGCCCGGGGGGGATACGGAGGCAGTTCTTC	CASRSPGGIRRQFF
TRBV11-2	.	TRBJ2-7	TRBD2	TGTGCCAGCAGCTTAGCCGCCCGGACTAGCGGGAGGGACGAGCAGTACTTC	CASSLAARTSGRDEQYF
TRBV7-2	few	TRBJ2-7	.	TGTGCCAGCAGCTATGCGTTTGGACCACAATACGAGCAGTACTTC	CASSYAFGPQYEQYF
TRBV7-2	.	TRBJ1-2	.	TGTGCCAGCAGCTCAAAAGGGGCCATGGGGGGCTACACCTTC	CASSSKGAMGGYTF
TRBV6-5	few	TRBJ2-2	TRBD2	TGTGCCAGCAGTCGGACTAGCGGGAGTGGCGGGGAGCTGTTTTTT	CASSRTSGSGGELFF
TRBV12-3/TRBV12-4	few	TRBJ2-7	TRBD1	TGTGCCAGCAGTTTAGAGGGACAGGGCTTCTACGAGCAGTACTTC	CASSLEGQGFYEQYF
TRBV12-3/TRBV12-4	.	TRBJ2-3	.	TGTGCCAGCAGCCCTACCAACGGGAACCCTTGGACAGATACGCAGTATTTT	CASSPTNGNPWTDTQYF
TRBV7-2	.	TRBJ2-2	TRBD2	TGTGCCAGCAGCCGCGGGACTAGCGGGAGCTCCGGGGAGCTGTTTTTT	CASSRGTSGSSGELFF
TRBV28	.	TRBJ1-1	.	TGTGCCAGCAGTTCGACCGGGACACCTGAAGCTTTCTTT	CASSSTGTPEAFF
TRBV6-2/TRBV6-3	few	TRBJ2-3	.	TGTGCCACCACCCCGCCCGGGATCGATACGCAGTATTTT	CATTPPGIDTQYF
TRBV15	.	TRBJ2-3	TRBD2	TGTGCCACCAGCAAACTAGCGGGACTCACAGATACGCAGTATTTT	CATSKLAGLTDTQYF
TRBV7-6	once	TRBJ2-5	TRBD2	TGTGCCAGCAGCTACGGCGGGGGGACCCAGTACTTC	CASSYGGGTQYF
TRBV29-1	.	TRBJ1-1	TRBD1	TGCAGCGGAGACCGGGACAGTGAAGCTTTCTTT	CSGDRDSEAFF
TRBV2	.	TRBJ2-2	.	TGTGCCAGCAGTGATTCGGTTCAGACCGGGGAGCTGTTTTTT	CASSDSVQTGELFF
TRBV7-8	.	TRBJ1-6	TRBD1	TGTGCCAGCAGCCCCCCCCGACAGGGTCCAATTTCACCCCTCCACTTT	CASSPPRQGPISPLHF
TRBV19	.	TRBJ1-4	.	TGTGCCAGTAGTATTTTTTCGACACGACAAGCAACTAATGAAAAACTGTTTTTT	CASSIFSTRQATNEKLFF
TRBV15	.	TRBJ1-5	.	TGTGCCACCAGCAGAGCTCGAGGGCCCCAGCATTTT	CATSRARGPQHF
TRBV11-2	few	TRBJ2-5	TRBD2	TGTGCCAGCAGCGGCCCTAGCGGGAGGACAACAAAAGAGACCCAGTACTTC	CASSGPSGRTTKETQYF
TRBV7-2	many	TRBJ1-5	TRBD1	TGTGCCAGCAGCTGGACAGGGAATCAGCCCCAGCATTTT	CASSWTGNQPQHF
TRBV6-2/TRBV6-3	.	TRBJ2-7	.	TGTGCCAGCAATTTGTTGAGCTACGAGCAGTACTTC	CASNLLSYEQYF
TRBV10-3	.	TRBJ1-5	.	TGTGCCATCAGTGCCACTCAGGATCAGCCCCAGCATTTT	CAISATQDQPQHF
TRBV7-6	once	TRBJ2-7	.	TGTGCCAGCAGCTCCAGACAGAGCGAGCAGTACTTC	CASSSRQSEQYF
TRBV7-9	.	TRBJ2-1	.	TGTGCCAGCAGCTTCAGTACGATAAGGGATGAGCAGTTCTTC	CASSFSTIRDEQFF
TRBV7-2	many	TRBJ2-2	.	TGTGCCAGCGTTAGGGGAGGTGGCACCGGGGAGCTGTTTTTT	CASVRGGGTGELFF
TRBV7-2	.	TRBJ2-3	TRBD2	TGTGCCAGCAGTTCTCCTCCGGGACTAGTCCCTCCAGATACGCAGTATTTT	CASSSPPGLVPPDTQYF
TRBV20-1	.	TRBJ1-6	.	TGCAGTGCTAGAGTAAGGCCAGGGTCACCCCTCCACTTT	CSARVRPGSPLHF
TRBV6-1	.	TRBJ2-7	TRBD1	TGTGCCAGCAGTTACCCGGGACAGGGCCCCTACGAGCAGTACTTC	CASSYPGQGPYEQYF
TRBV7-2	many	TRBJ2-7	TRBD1	TGTGCCAGCAGCCGGGACAGAACCTACGAGCAGTACTTC	CASSRDRTYEQYF
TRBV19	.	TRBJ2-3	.	TGTGCCAGTAGTTCGCATCCGGGGGCGTTCGTAGATACGCAGTATTTT	CASSSHPGAFVDTQYF
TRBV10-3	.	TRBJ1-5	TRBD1	TGTGCCATCAGACCAACCCTGACAGGGGATCAGCCCCAGCATTTT	CAIRPTLTGDQPQHF
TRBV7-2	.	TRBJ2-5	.	TGTGCCAGCAGCTTACGGGCAGGGCCCGAGACCCAGTACTTC	CASSLRAGPETQYF
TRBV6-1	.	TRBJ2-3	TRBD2	TGTGCCATTTTAGCGGGGGGGCCTGGTACGCAGTATTTT	CAILAGGPGTQYF
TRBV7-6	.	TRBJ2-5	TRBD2	TGTGCCAGCAGCTTCGGTCTAGCGGGAGGGCCGCAAGAGACCCAGTACTTC	CASSFGLAGGPQETQYF
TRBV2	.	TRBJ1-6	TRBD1	TGTGCCAGGGGACAGGGGGCAAGCTCACCCCTCCACTTT	CARGQGASSPLHF
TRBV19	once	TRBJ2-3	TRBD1	TGTGCCAGTACCAAGGGGGCCACAGGGTCCCCTAGCACAGATACGCAGTATTTT	CASTKGATGSPSTDTQYF